A single TCR beta chain is shown here with its context. Study processing details: Using reference gene primer amplification, nucleated cell counts were estimated. Some clones are missing from TCRdb's copy, which holds only in-frame ones; the method was immunoSEQ multiplex PCR. V, J and clone size were drawn from that table, and D and trimming were deduced from the DNA. Of roughly 230,000 clones in the sample, roughly four fifths were seen once. The CDR3 is made up of 14 amino acids. The data were taken from a study of blood T cell repertoires in COVID-19. Overall study context: The origin of the acute and convalescent COVID-19 samples was the United States, Italy and Spain.

Sequences were obtained from peripheral blood. The chain employs TRBV21-1 and TRBJ1-4. TRBV21-1 is marked as a pseudogene. The origin of this receptor is a man aged 45-65 years with active or convalescent COVID-19. CDR3 loop: CASSQGTSREKLFF. The CDR3 nucleotides are TGTGCCAGCAGCCAAGGTACGTCACGGGAAAAACTGTTTTTT.